Included here is one T cell receptor beta chain sequence, with context. Its antigen remains undetermined. Nothing much larger sits one base from this clone, and base qualities are not available. The record originates from a study of regulatory T cells in long-lasting Graves disease (dated by TCRdb to about 2021). The study in broad terms: Antithyroid drugs had been taken for less than 3 months by newly diagnosed Graves' disease patients. Peripheral blood TCR sequencing and RNA sequencing compared persistent Graves' disease patients with newly diagnosed Graves' disease patients. The study was conducted in China and was registered as a clinical trial. A total of 35 or so samples were covered by TCR sequencing, comprising approximately 13 persistent and around 20 newly diagnosed Graves' disease patients. Summary of the overall study and its limitations: TRBV28, TRBJ1-2 and TRBJ2-5 were preferentially used in persistent disease, while TRBV20-1 and TRBJ2-1 were favored in newly diagnosed disease. Only peripheral blood was studied, because thyroid tissue, the primary lesion, was inaccessible. A larger number of public clonotypes was shared among persistent patients (fewer than 3,000) than among newly diagnosed patients (approximately 1,000). Sequencing and analysis were restricted to the TCR beta chain. The small sample size was acknowledged by the authors as a limitation that may reduce accuracy. Compared with newly diagnosed patients, persistent Graves' disease patients had lower TCR Shannon entropy and fewer highly expanded clones, which suggests clonal expansion.

The library was built by means of multiplex PCR. This sample was sequenced with an Illumina HiSeq 4000. iRepertoire HTBI primers and Arm-PCR amplification of CDR3 regions were used to construct TCR beta libraries. Before sequencing, the PCR products underwent gel purification. As for the original processing: Gene usage analysis of CDR3 amino acid clonotypes used the approximately 62 TRBV and approximately 13 TRBJ segments found across samples. COPE and FqMerger were used to merge filtered high-quality paired reads into contigs. BLAST was used to align contigs to the IMGT TRBV, TRBD and TRBJ reference genes, and CDR3 was defined following IMGT. Any clonotype with a frequency above 0.1% was classified as a highly expanded clone. Shannon entropy served as the measure of repertoire diversity, while the Gini coefficient captured V-J evenness. Public clonotypes were defined as clonotypes shared by more than one individual. TCRdb reworked the public reads: Q25 trimming with fastp, MiXCR clone assembly, productive beta chains retained. All rows with the same CDR3 protein become a single entry with the most common DNA and genes. It is TCRdb's table, rather than the study itself, that gives the V and J calls and clone size. The sample table lists 350,000 to 550,000 distinct CDR3 sequences, approximately 16% of them with a count of one. Less than 30% of the sample is held by the ten biggest clonotypes.

The CDR3 covers 15 residues, taking in both the cysteine and the phenylalanine. CDR3 DNA is the only sequence kept; it has 45 bases, read in frame from the first base. Cut back by 4 bases and 5 bases, the V and J ends lie 18 bases apart. Via the germline V gene (reference sequence), CDR1 is SGHNT and CDR2 YYREEE. Per the publication, the time point label means: newly diagnosed GD, antithyroid drugs for less than 3 months. For both TCR sequencing and RNA sequencing, RNA was extracted from PBMCs using TRIzol. The diagnosis of Graves' disease was made according to American Thyroid Association guidelines. The patients came from an endocrinology department in Xi'an, China. Each patient gave approximately 8.8 milliliters of peripheral blood, collected in an EDTA anticoagulant tube. Ficoll Paque Plus density gradient separation was used to isolate PBMCs, and no further T cell sorting was performed. RNA quality was checked with an Agilent 2100 Bioanalyzer and agarose gel, and concentration with a NanoDrop 2000.

These sequences were also reported in another study, on T cells in Graves' hyperthyroidism and ophthalmopathy. The second study also describes: Stable Graves' hyperthyroidism was defined as the absence of progression to ophthalmopathy over 18 months of follow-up. Hyperthyroidism patients were aged 18 to 65 years and newly diagnosed, with disease duration of less than 2 months. Patients with uncontrolled infections, other autoimmune diseases, pregnancy or lactation were excluded. Diagnoses relied on clinical symptoms, serum thyroxine and TRAb, thyroid ultrasound and orbital computed tomography. For the first round of RT-PCR on the TCR CDR3, the HTBI primer set was used together with the Qiagen OneStep RT-PCR kit. Most expanded thyroid clonotypes (frequency above 0.001) were also detected in blood, suggesting blood repertoires may reflect thyroid immune responses. A model built on a 13 V-J signature distinguished ophthalmopathy from stable hyperthyroidism, reaching 85% to 90% sensitivity and about 81% specificity in cross-validation and 80%/75% in testing. In validation, progression to ophthalmopathy was predicted by the model with roughly 69% sensitivity and 72.22% specificity, a median of about 6 months before onset. To identify distinguishing TCR V-J signatures, a discovery cohort of around 98 patients was used, comprising fewer than 45 with Graves' ophthalmopathy and some 60 with stable Graves' hyperthyroidism. Whether ophthalmopathy could be predicted prospectively was tested in an independent validation cohort made up of fewer than 20 hyperthyroidism patients plus 17 patients who later progressed to ophthalmopathy. The 75 to 100 discovery patients were randomly split 7:3 into training and test sets. Thyroid tissue and blood T-cell repertoires from six Graves' hyperthyroidism patients were also compared in the study. After blood sampling, hyperthyroidism patients were treated with methimazole at a starting dose of 30 mg daily, and ophthalmopathy patients were treated with high-dose intravenous methylprednisolone. Libraries were constructed in a second round of multiplex PCR, after which size selection and purification were carried out. Libraries were sequenced paired-end with 100 bp reads on an Illumina HiSeq2000. SOAPnuke was used to process the raw data, removing reads that contained adapters or uncalled bases, had a mean Phred below 15, or lacked an exact match to the constant primer or identifier. High-quality paired reads were merged using COPE v1.2.5, and each unique nucleotide sequence was defined as a clonotype. MiTCR v1.1 was used to align the clonotypes against IMGT TRBV, TRBD and TRBJ reference segments. The analysis included only V-J combinations with a frequency above 0.0001, which together covered around 99% of the repertoires. A TCS score was defined as the ratio between F50 (clonal expansion) and ExV (chaos), using BLOSUM62-based TCRdist between CDR3 peptides within each V-J. Welch's t-statistics and random forest reduced 500 to 550 V-J features to 10 to 15, which were used in a naive Bayes classifier (R e1071). Sample size was not statistically predetermined, and blinding of investigators to group allocation was not performed. The paper describes TCR Vbeta CDR3 sequencing of 135 peripheral blood samples, made up of fewer than 50 ophthalmopathy patients, approximately 76 hyperthyroidism patients and 17 progressor patients.

The clonotype was recovered from a woman aged 18-35 years with Graves disease. Donor details come from another sample of the same person, matched by shared clones. The material was peripheral blood mononuclear cells (PBMCs), obtained at new diagnosis, from a patient treated with antithyroid drugs. Rearrangement joined TRBV5-4 to TRBJ1-1; tentative D gene TRBD1, with 5 bases matching. The CDR3 loop reads CASSPIREGRTEAFF. The sequence in DNA is TGTGCCAGCAGCCCTATCCGAGAGGGGCGGACTGAAGCTTTCTTT.